Below, one TCR beta chain is given with its context. Its antigen remains unidentified. No much larger clone is present one base from it, and per-base qualities are unavailable. CDR1 and CDR2, looked up from the germline V gene, are ENHRY and SYGVKD. Its CDR3 holds 16 amino acids, cysteine through phenylalanine. Only the CDR3 part of the read is kept: 48 bases, read in frame from the first base. V trim: 6 bases; J trim: 2 bases; unmatched bases: 11. The data stem from a study of blood T cells in healthy people across ages (dated by TCRdb to 2013 to 2016). A note on the overall study: Template switching captured roughly one uniquely barcoded TCR beta cDNA molecule per two T cells in model experiments. To track age-related changes in TCR beta repertoire diversity, the study relied on deep sequencing normalized with unique cDNA molecular identifiers. The donors were divided into four age groups: young (average approximately 17 years), middle-aged (around 41), aged (approximately 62) and long-lived (roughly 86). To avoid experimental bias, donors of different ages were randomly spread across the sequencing lanes. For two donors (one aged 18 to 29 and one aged 80 or older), the study analyzed two additional independent replicas of 1 million unique cDNA reads from the same blood draw. What the study reported, not specific to this receptor: Estimates of total diversity from one million sequenced T cells were regarded as lower bounds and underestimates. As age increased, observed TCR beta diversity per million T cells dropped in a roughly linear way, and a significant reduction was already evident by age 40. Because profiling used bulk unsorted PBMCs, naive and antigen-experienced compartments could not be compared conclusively. A strong correlation was found between observed TCR beta diversity and the percentage of naive T cells measured by flow cytometry. The long-lived group showed more naive CD4+ T cells, fewer expanded clones and increased TCR diversity than the aged group, suggesting age selection. Because the CMV infection status of the donors was unknown, age-related changes in expanded clonotypes may potentially have been confounded.

The roughly 37 donors, aged about 6 to 90 years, were systemically healthy Caucasian individuals from Russia. Each donor gave 8 to 10 milliliters of peripheral blood, drawn into EDTA-treated Vacutainer tubes. Ficoll-Paque density-gradient centrifugation was used to isolate PBMCs, with at least 7 million obtained per sample. Trizol reagent was used to extract total RNA from the PBMCs, yielding at least 6 micrograms per sample. For every donor, flow cytometry on a PBMC aliquot measured the percentage of naive CD45RAhigh/CD27high T cells. The receptor library was made with 5' RACE. The instrument given in TCRdb is Illumina HiSeq 2500. A second PCR of 7 to 11 cycles was performed with a sample-barcoded 5' primer and a J-beta primer mix. A unique molecular identifier was introduced onto each TCR beta cDNA molecule by a template-switch 5' adaptor carrying 12 random nucleotides. Each sample yielded at least 2.5 million CDR3-containing paired-end reads. The Mint cDNA synthesis kit, primed by a TRBC-specific oligonucleotide, was used to synthesize first-strand cDNA from all RNA. After uracil-DNA glycosylase treatment, a first 18-cycle PCR used universal primers M1SS and BC2_uni_R on all cDNA. On the authors' methods: For normalization, 1 million high-quality reads were randomly selected from each sample, with every read carrying a distinct molecular identifier. Reads sharing molecular identifiers were discarded rather than binned into consensus sequences. CDR3 identification, clonotype clustering and error correction used MiTCR with a Q25 quality threshold and the strictest error-elimination algorithm. Lower-bound total TCR beta diversity was estimated with a nonparametric unseen species model using Euler transformation. TCRdb itself trimmed the public reads at Q25 with fastp, ran MiXCR and retained productive beta chains. For every CDR3 protein sequence, its rows merge into one entry that carries the most common genes and DNA. The V and J calls here are based on TCRdb, not the publication. This sample lists 1.5 million to 2 million distinct CDR3 sequences; about 49% were detected once. Together, the top ten hold over 2% of the sample.

The TCR sequence derives from a woman between 40 and 50 years old in good health. The chain is assembled from TRBV10-3 and TRBJ2-3; 7 bases in the junction line up with TRBD2. The material sequenced was blood. CDR3 sequence: CAISASSGLNTDTQYF. DNA sequence: TGTGCCATCAGCGCAAGTAGCGGGCTCAACACAGATACGCAGTATTTT.